This TCR beta chain appears in the sequencing data of a study of OX40 agonist ivuxolimab in advanced cancers. Background on the study: Recorded diagnoses for dose-escalation patients were hepatocellular carcinoma, melanoma, renal cell or head and neck cancer. Two patients with cutaneous melanoma and one with hepatocellular carcinoma, three in total, showed partial responses.

Blood sampling was done at baseline, cycle 4 day 1, and cycle 7 day 1. Only in-frame clones appear in the TCRdb table, and some are missing; sequencing was by immunoSEQ multiplex PCR. The table records roughly 60,000 clones, around nine tenths of them present only once. This clone was observed once. The antigen is not known. Losses at the gene ends were 9 bases for V and 3 bases for J; bases not matched to a gene: 7. CDR1 is LNHNV and CDR2 is YYDKDF in the germline V gene (reference sequence). The CDR3 sequence is 16 residues long. Study-level points and caveats: Clonal expansion in partial responders at 0.1-3.0 mg/kg ranked among the lowest.

This TCR derives from an adult with an advanced solid tumor such as melanoma, head and neck, liver or kidney cancer. The starting material was CD4+ or CD8+ T cells sorted from blood, obtained in a trial of the OX40 agonist ivuxolimab. The chain has TRBV15 and TRBJ2-3; the match to TRBD2 covers 15 bases. In DNA form, the CDR3 reads TGTGCCACGCGACGGGGGACTAGCGGGAGGACAGATACGCAGTATTTT. Translated: CATRRGTSGRTDTQYF.